The 31 T cell receptor beta chains below all came from one sample that was sequenced in a study of beta chain features in type 1 diabetes. Findings and limits, study-wide: Moderate yet significant TCRB CDR3 shortening was seen in Type 1 diabetes patients in all four CD4+ subsets.

Their recognized antigens are unknown. Expressed TCRB transcripts got sequenced, as all isolated RNA was reverse transcribed. Sequenced by immunoSEQ multiplex PCR; TCRdb stores in-frame clones only, minus some. The sample carries about 150,000 clones, around 10% recorded once. The sequencing input was central memory CD4+ T cells from blood. Source of these receptors: a man aged 25 to 40 with type 1 diabetes.

This clone appeared many times. V is TRBV7-9 and J is TRBJ2-5, with D maybe TRBD2 (6 bases). This CDR3 is 14 amino acids long. In germline, CDR1 is SEHNR, CDR2 FQNEAQ (reference sequence). Trimming took off 0 bases at V and 4 bases at J, with 9 bases between the two ends. The CDR3 protein is CASSLAGAGETQYF. CDR3 DNA sequence: TGTGCCAGCAGCTTAGCGGGAGCGGGAGAGACCCAGTACTTC.

This clone was counted a few times. This chain uses TRBV5-1 with TRBJ2-7; tentative D call: TRBD2 (6 bases). CDR1 is SGHRS and CDR2 is YFSETQ in the germline V gene. This CDR3 has 16 residues. Trimming removed 4 bases from V and 2 bases from J, with 19 bases in between. CDR3 sequence (DNA): TGCGCCAGCAGCCTGCAATCGACTAGTGAAACCTACGAGCAGTACTTC. Its protein is CASSLQSTSETYEQYF.

This clone was counted at least ten times. V is TRBV19 and J is TRBJ1-2; TRBD1 is a possible D gene (6 bases). The CDR3 runs to 15 residues. Trimming shortened V by 10 bases and J by 8 bases, and 26 bases separated the two germline ends. Germline V gene data show CDR1 as LNHDA and CDR2 as SQIVND (reference sequence). The DNA of the CDR3 is TGTGCCACGGGGAGTGAAGACAGGTCCTCCGGCGGCTACACCTTC. Protein product: CATGSEDRSSGGYTF.

CDR3 nucleotides: TGCAGCGCGCCAGGGGGTGGTAATACGGATACGCAGTATTTT. This gives the protein CSAPGGGNTDTQYF. This chain connects TRBV29-1 to TRBJ2-3, with 7 bases aligning to TRBD1. V trimming: 7 bases; J trimming: 6 bases; junction bases outside the gene matches: 13. Germline V lookup: CDR1 SQVTM, CDR2 ANQGSEA. This CDR3 is 14 amino acids long.

The J gene is TRBJ2-2, the V gene TRBV10-3, with D perhaps matching TRBD1 (6 bases). CDR3 length equals 16 residues. V was cut by 4 bases and J by 0 bases, with 12 bases left in between. Germline assignment: CDR1 ENHRY and CDR2 SYGVKD. CDR3 DNA: TGTGCCATCAGTGTTTCCGGGACATCGAACACCGGGGAGCTGTTTTTT. This codes for CAISVSGTSNTGELFF.

The chain couples TRBV11-3 to TRBJ1-1; no clear D. V was trimmed by 3 bases and J by 5 bases, leaving 10 bases between them. Germline V CDR1 and CDR2: SGHNT, YENEEA. The CDR3 length is 13 residues. CDR3 residues: CASSFTGRTEAFF. For the CDR3, the DNA is TGTGCCAGCAGCTTTACGGGGAGAACTGAAGCTTTCTTT.

This clone has more than one count but fewer than ten. J is TRBJ1-2 and V is TRBV18; the match to TRBD1 covers 8 bases. The germline V gene has CDR1 KGHSH and CDR2 LQKENI. The V gene end was trimmed by 4 bases and the J gene end by 5 bases; junction bases not matched to a gene: 6. This CDR3 is 14 amino acids long. CDR3 DNA: TGTGCCAGCTCACGGACAGGGTCTGGTTATGGCTACACCTTC. Protein product: CASSRTGSGYGYTF.

This clone was found a few times. The chain has TRBV4-2 and TRBJ2-7; perhaps TRBD1 as D (6 bases). The CDR3 is 17 amino acids. The V end was cut by 0 bases, the J end by 2 bases, with 17 bases between. The germline CDR1 and CDR2 sequences are LGHNA and YNFKEQ. CDR3 in DNA: TGTGCCAGCAGCCAAGACATAAAACAGGGAAGGACCTACGAGCAGTACTTC. Encoded protein: CASSQDIKQGRTYEQYF.

This chain links TRBV7-2 with TRBJ2-5; D is ambiguous. V gave up 8 bases and J gave up 5 bases, with 12 bases separating them. Germline V CDR1 and CDR2: SGHTA, FQGNSA. The CDR3 consists of 12 residues. The CDR3 spells CASGSSHETQYF. The DNA of the CDR3 is TGTGCCAGCGGTAGCTCCCACGAGACCCAGTACTTC.

This clone showed up just a few times. The rearrangement joins TRBV19 to TRBJ2-1; D unclear. This CDR3 comprises 16 residues. V lost 5 bases and J lost 0, with 14 bases in between. Germline V CDR1 and CDR2: LNHDA, SQIVND (reference sequence). CDR3 sequence: CASSDSRISSYNEQFF. For the CDR3, the DNA is TGTGCCAGTAGTGACTCACGTATTAGCTCCTACAATGAGCAGTTCTTC.

Comments on this clone: Other DNA sequences in this sample translate to the same CDR3. The chain has TRBV7-9 and TRBJ2-1, with 9 bases matching TRBD2. CDR3 size: 16 residues. With V trimmed by 2 bases and J by 3 bases, 5 bases remained unmatched. Germline CDR1 is SEHNR and CDR2 is FQNEAQ (reference sequence). CDR3: CASSLSLAGSYNEQFF. CDR3 in DNA: TGTGCCAGCAGCTTATCTCTAGCGGGGAGCTACAATGAGCAGTTCTTC.

This clone was counted a few times. The rearrangement uses TRBV2 and TRBJ2-7; 9 bases line up with TRBD1. The J segment lost 3 bases and the V segment lost 7 bases, leaving 7 bases of the junction unmatched. Germline V gives CDR1 SNHLY, CDR2 FYNNEI. This CDR3 spans 14 amino acids. CDR3 in amino acids: CASKGTGIGYEQYF. DNA for the CDR3: TGTGCCAGCAAAGGGACAGGGATTGGCTACGAGCAGTACTTC.

This clone appeared a few times. Other DNA sequences of this sample code for an identical CDR3. The CDR3 spells CASSYRGGYTF. CDR3 sequence (DNA): TGTGCCAGCAGCTACAGGGGGGGCTACACCTTC. The genes are TRBV28 and TRBJ1-2; 8 bases are shared with TRBD1. In germline, CDR1 is MDHEN, CDR2 SYDVKM. The V gene end was trimmed by 6 bases and the J gene end by 8 bases; junction bases not matched to a gene: 2. The CDR3 loop spans 11 amino acids.

This clone came up a few times. The chain carries TRBV28 and TRBJ1-1; 12 bases line up with TRBD1. The CDR3 totals 14 residues. Germline CDR1 is MDHEN and CDR2 is SYDVKM. Germline trimming cut 11 bases from V and 7 bases from J; bases unmatched to any gene: 11. This chain's CDR3 is CAGAGQGARGEAFF. The CDR3 nucleotides read TGTGCCGGAGCGGGACAGGGGGCCCGGGGTGAAGCTTTCTTT.

The J gene is TRBJ1-5, the V gene TRBV29-1; 8 bases fit TRBD1. Looked up from germline, CDR1 is SQVTM and CDR2 is ANQGSEA. CDR3 size: 13 residues. V was pared by 4 bases and J by 3 bases, with 2 bases of the junction left unmatched. This CDR3 reads CSVGQGPNQPQHF. In nucleotides, the CDR3 is TGCAGCGTTGGACAGGGGCCCAATCAGCCCCAGCATTTT.

The V gene is TRBV11-2, the J gene TRBJ2-1; D gene ambiguous. This CDR3 has 12 amino acids. Trimming shortened V by 4 bases and J by 4 bases, and 5 bases separated the two germline ends. The V gene's germline CDR1 is SGHAT and CDR2 FQNNGV. As DNA, the CDR3 is TGTGCCAGCAGCTCAGGATACAATGAGCAGTTCTTC. Encoded protein: CASSSGYNEQFF. Filled out from reference TRBV11-2 and TRBJ2-1, the complete variable domain reads EAGVAQSPRYKIIEKRQSVAFWCNPISGHATLYWYQQILGQGPKLLIQFQNNGVVDDSQLPKDRFSAERLKGVDSTLKIQPAKLEDSAVYLCASSSGYNEQFFGPGTRLTVL.

V usage is TRBV10-3 and J usage is TRBJ2-7; possibly TRBD1 for D (6 bases). Germline CDR1 ENHRY, CDR2 SYGVKD. The CDR3 sequence is 12 residues long. The V gene lost 7 bases and the J gene lost 3 bases, with 10 bases spanning the gap. CDR3 residues: CAIKTQGYEQYF. The CDR3 nucleotides are TGTGCCATCAAAACACAGGGCTACGAGCAGTACTTC.

A few counts support this clone. Here the CDR3 DNA reads TGTGCCAGCAGCCTAAGCGAGGCGGGAGTGGAGTATTTT. Encoded protein: CASSLSEAGVEYF. V is TRBV11-1 and J is TRBJ2-3, with TRBD2 matching 7 bases. The CDR3 runs to 13 residues. CDR1 is SGHAT, CDR2 FQDESV, per germline (reference sequence). V trimming: 5 bases; J trimming: 13 bases; junction bases outside the gene matches: 12.

This clone has more than one count but fewer than ten. The rearrangement joins TRBV19 to TRBJ1-5; tentative D call: TRBD1 (5 bases). V lost 6 bases, J lost 2 bases, and 14 bases lay in between. The germline CDR1 and CDR2 sequences are LNHDA and SQIVND (reference sequence). The length of the CDR3 is 15 residues. CDR3 in amino acids: CASRDPGKGNQPQHF. DNA of the CDR3: TGTGCCAGTAGGGACCCAGGGAAGGGCAATCAGCCCCAGCATTTT.

This clone was picked up a small number of times. The rearrangement joins TRBV29-1 to TRBJ2-7; no clear D. In germline, CDR1 is SQVTM, CDR2 ANQGSEA. The CDR3 has 12 amino acids. Between the trimmed V and J ends, which lost 4 bases and 0 bases, there was a span of 7 bases. The CDR3, as DNA: TGCAGCGTTGGAGATCGCTCCTACGAGCAGTACTTC. This gives the protein CSVGDRSYEQYF.

This clone has only a few counts. The genes are TRBV9 and TRBJ2-5, with TRBD2 matching 9 bases. Germline V gene data show CDR1 as SGDLS and CDR2 as YYNGEE. The trim removed 4 bases at V and 4 bases at J, leaving 5 bases unmatched. CDR3 length: 14 residues. The CDR3 reads CASSYSGSAETQYF. In DNA form, the CDR3 reads TGTGCCAGCAGCTATAGCGGGAGTGCAGAGACCCAGTACTTC. Using reference TRBV9 and TRBJ2-5 for the parts outside the CDR3, the full variable domain is DSGVTQTPKHLITATGQRVTLRCSPRSGDLSVYWYQQSLDQGLQFLIQYYNGEERAKGNILERFSAQQFPDLHSELNLSSLELGDSALYFCASSYSGSAETQYFGPGTRLLVL.

This sequence joins TRBV18 and TRBJ1-1, with a possible D match to TRBD1 (6 bases). Germline V gene sequence: CDR1 KGHSH, CDR2 LQKENI. V shed 5 bases and J shed 8 bases, with 15 bases lying between them. This CDR3 has 13 amino acids. The CDR3 here is CASSVGQWTEAFF. As DNA, the CDR3 is TGTGCCAGCTCAGTGGGACAATGGACCGAAGCTTTCTTT.

The V gene is TRBV5-4, the J gene TRBJ2-7; 10 bases line up with TRBD1. V lost 3 bases and J lost 4; bases outside the gene matches: 7. The germline gives CDR1 SGHNT, CDR2 YYREEE (reference sequence). The CDR3 totals 15 residues. CDR3 coding DNA: TGTGCCAGCAGCTGGCCGGGACAGGGGACATACGAGCAGTACTTC. Amino acid sequence: CASSWPGQGTYEQYF.

This clone was observed once. The V gene is TRBV27, the J gene TRBJ2-5; TRBD2 agrees at 8 bases. CDR3 size: 17 residues. Trimming at V came to 0 bases and at J to 0 bases, leaving 6 bases not matched to a gene. Per the germline V gene, CDR1 is MNHEY and CDR2 is SMNVEV (reference sequence). The CDR3 DNA follows: TGTGCCAGCAGTTTATCGGGACTAGTCAGCCACCAAGAGACCCAGTACTTC. It encodes CASSLSGLVSHQETQYF.

This clone was counted only a few times. The CDR3 bases are TGTGCCAGCAGGAGGGAACAGGGAAATGAGCAGTTCTTC. Protein product: CASRREQGNEQFF. This chain joins TRBV2 and TRBJ2-1, with a weak D call TRBD1 (6 bases). The V and J ends lost 6 bases and 7 bases respectively, with 13 bases between them. Looked up from germline, CDR1 is SNHLY and CDR2 is FYNNEI. This CDR3 comprises 13 residues.

This clone was detected only a few times. The chain recombines TRBV2 with TRBJ1-1, with a tentative D call TRBD1 (5 bases). The CDR3 covers 13 residues. With 4 bases removed from V and 1 base from J, the gap between germline ends came to 7 bases. From germline, CDR1 is SNHLY and CDR2 FYNNEI. The CDR3 loop is CASSVQGNTEAFF. In DNA form, the CDR3 reads TGTGCCAGCAGTGTCCAGGGGAACACTGAAGCTTTCTTT.

This clone showed up just a few times. This sequence joins TRBV7-6 and TRBJ2-4, with TRBD2 matching over 8 bases. J lost 9 bases, V lost 5 bases, and 6 bases had no gene match. Germline CDR1 and CDR2: SGHVS and FNYEAQ. The CDR3 consists of 13 residues. The CDR3 loop reads CASSSSGTGIQYF. The CDR3 DNA is TGTGCCAGCAGCAGTAGCGGGACGGGCATTCAGTACTTC.

This clone was picked up a small number of times. The V and J genes are TRBV15 and TRBJ2-2; D is uncertain. This CDR3 region has 13 residues. Germline V gene lookup returns CDR1 LNHNV and CDR2 YYDKDF (reference sequence). V lost 8 bases to trimming and J lost 1 base, with 8 bases between them. CDR3 residues: CATFDLNTGELFF. The CDR3 bases are TGTGCCACCTTTGACTTGAACACCGGGGAGCTGTTTTTT.

V is TRBV5-5 and J is TRBJ2-2; TRBD2 matches at 7 bases. The germline gives CDR1 SGHKS, CDR2 YYEKEE (reference sequence). This CDR3 spans 16 amino acids. The V and J ends lost 1 base and 4 bases, in that order; junction bases with no gene match: 7. The CDR3 is CASSLSLGRRTGELFF. The CDR3 bases are TGTGCCAGCAGCTTGTCCCTCGGGAGGCGCACCGGGGAGCTGTTTTTT.

In its sample, this clone was seen a few times. This chain links TRBV9 with TRBJ1-5; D is perhaps TRBD1 (5 bases). The CDR3 covers 15 residues. Germline V gives CDR1 SGDLS, CDR2 YYNGEE. The V and J ends lost 3 bases and 0 bases respectively, with 10 bases between them. The CDR3 DNA sequence: TGTGCCAGCAGCGAGGGACTGAATAGCAATCAGCCCCAGCATTTT. Protein: CASSEGLNSNQPQHF.

There are a few counts of this clone. The chain employs TRBV29-1 and TRBJ1-1; D is uncertain. The CDR3 sequence is 12 residues long. Germline V gene lookup returns CDR1 SQVTM and CDR2 ANQGSEA. The CDR3 sequence: CSFTLVGAEAFF. The CDR3 region has the DNA TGCAGTTTTACCCTCGTCGGGGCTGAAGCTTTCTTT.